Below, one TCR beta chain is given with its context. The CDR3 contains 11 residues. V lost 6 bases, J lost 9 bases, and 9 bases lay in between. Here immunoSEQ multiplex PCR was the method, and the copy in TCRdb shows in-frame clones only, minus some. This sample has around 70,000 clones, with around 90% found just once. The entry originates in a study of blood T cell repertoires in COVID-19. As for the study in general: From the United States, Italy and Spain came samples of acute and convalescent COVID-19.

This receptor was taken from a human donor in a cohort sampled during active COVID-19. The chain uses TRBV12-3 or TRBV12-4 and TRBJ1-3, with a weak D call TRBD1 (6 bases). The sequencing input was peripheral blood. The CDR3 coding sequence is TGTGCCAGCAGGGGAGGGGGCACCATATATTTT. Its translation: CASRGGGTIYF.